This T cell receptor beta chain was recovered during a study of blood T cell repertoires in COVID-19. In the source study's methods: Reference gene primers were amplified, and this amplification served to estimate nucleated cell counts. Sequenced by immunoSEQ multiplex PCR; TCRdb stores in-frame clones only, minus some. V, J and clone size reflect that table, while D and trimming were determined from the DNA. The table lists around 250,000 clones, 86% of them singletons. CDR3 size: 13 residues. V lost 3 bases and J lost 4, with 9 bases in between. Germline CDR1 and CDR2: LGHDT and YNNKEL (reference sequence).

The sequence derives from a man older than 75 with acute or convalescent COVID-19. The genes are TRBV3-1 (or the pseudogene TRBV3-2) and TRBJ2-5; TRBD1 might be the D (6 bases). Sample: peripheral blood. The CDR3 nucleotides read TGTGCCAGCAGCCAGAACAGGGCAGAGACCCAGTACTTC. This codes for CASSQNRAETQYF.